This T cell receptor beta chain was observed in a study of blood T cell repertoires in COVID-19. Turning to the study itself: The origin of the acute and convalescent COVID-19 samples was the United States, Italy and Spain. Sources were T cells, B-cell-depleted T cells, or PBMCs; the material itself was cDNA or gDNA.

In this sample, this clone turned up once. Authors' methods: Amplification with reference gene primers provided the estimates of nucleated cell counts. Clones were sequenced by immunoSEQ multiplex PCR, and TCRdb holds only the in-frame ones, with some missing. V and J calls and clone size are copied from that table; D and trimming were computed from the DNA. The table has 210,000 or so clones, around 80% seen once. Enrolled during active infection, Seattle patients were then followed longitudinally. V was clipped by 4 bases and J by 8 bases; unmatched bases: 7. The CDR3 is 13 amino acids. Germline CDR1 is MDHEN and CDR2 is SYDVKM.

The clonotype comes from a woman aged 25 to 39 with COVID-19, enrolled during active disease. Sequenced sample: peripheral blood. The V and J genes are TRBV28 and TRBJ1-2; 7 bases line up with TRBD1. The CDR3 here is CASSSQDRDGYTF. CDR3 coding DNA: TGTGCCAGCAGTTCTCAAGACAGGGACGGCTACACCTTC.